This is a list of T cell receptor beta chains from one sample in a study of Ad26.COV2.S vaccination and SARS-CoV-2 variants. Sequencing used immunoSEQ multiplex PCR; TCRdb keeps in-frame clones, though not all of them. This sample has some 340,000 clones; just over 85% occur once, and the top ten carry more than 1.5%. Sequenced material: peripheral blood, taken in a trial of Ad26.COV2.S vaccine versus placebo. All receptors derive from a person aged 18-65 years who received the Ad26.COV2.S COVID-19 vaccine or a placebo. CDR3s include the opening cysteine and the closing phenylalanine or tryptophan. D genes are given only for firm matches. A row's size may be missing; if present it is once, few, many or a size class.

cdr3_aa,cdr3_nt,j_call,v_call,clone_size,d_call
CASSLYSPGPFSGANVLTF,TGTGCCAGCAGTTTATACTCGCCGGGACCTTTCTCTGGGGCCAACGTCCTGACTTTC,TRBJ2-6,TRBV27,.,.
CASSPRGSQTQYF,TGTGCCAGCAGCCCGCGAGGATCGCAGACCCAGTACTTC,TRBJ2-5,TRBV5-6,once,.
CASSYTVDSYEQYF,TGTGCCAGCAGCTATACAGTTGACTCCTACGAGCAGTACTTC,TRBJ2-7,TRBV7-2,.,.
CASSHSGVGNIQYF,TGTGCCAGCAGCCACTCAGGGGTGGGAAACATTCAGTACTTC,TRBJ2-4,TRBV7-2,.,.
CASSRDGSLLNTIYF,TGCGCCAGCAGCCGGGACGGGTCCTTATTAAACACCATATATTTT,TRBJ1-3,TRBV5-1,few,.
CASSTDTDSNQPQHF,TGTGCCAGCAGCACCGATACAGATAGCAATCAGCCCCAGCATTTT,TRBJ1-5,TRBV7-2,.,.
CASSDPMNTEAFF,TGTGCCAGCAGCGATCCCATGAACACTGAAGCTTTCTTT,TRBJ1-1,TRBV6-5,.,.
CASKQGRNTEAFF,TGTGCCAGCAAACAGGGCCGTAACACTGAAGCTTTCTTT,TRBJ1-1,TRBV7-2,few,.
CASSPNSITNNSPLHF,TGTGCCAGCTCCCCAAACAGCATAACCAATAATTCACCCCTCCACTTT,TRBJ1-6,TRBV18,.,.
CASSEPGQGLNEQFF,TGTGCCAGCAGCGAGCCGGGACAGGGTTTGAATGAGCAGTTCTTC,TRBJ2-1,TRBV6-5,.,TRBD1
CASSLGSGVDYGYTF,TGTGCCAGCAGCTTAGGTTCAGGGGTGGACTATGGCTACACCTTC,TRBJ1-2,TRBV7-9,.,.